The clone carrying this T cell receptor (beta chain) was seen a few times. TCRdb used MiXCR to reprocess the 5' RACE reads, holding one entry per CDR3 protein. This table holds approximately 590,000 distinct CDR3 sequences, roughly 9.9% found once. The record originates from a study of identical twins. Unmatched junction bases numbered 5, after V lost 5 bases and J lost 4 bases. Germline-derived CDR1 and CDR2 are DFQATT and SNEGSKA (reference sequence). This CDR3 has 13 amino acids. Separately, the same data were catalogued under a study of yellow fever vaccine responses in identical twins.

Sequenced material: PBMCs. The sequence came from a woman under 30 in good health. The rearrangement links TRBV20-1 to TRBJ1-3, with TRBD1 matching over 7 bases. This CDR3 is CSALDRAGNTIYF. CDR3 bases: TGCAGTGCTTTAGACAGGGCCGGAAACACCATATATTTT.